Listed below are T cell receptor beta chains from one sample, sequenced in a study of identical twins. TCRdb re-called the 5' RACE reads with MiXCR, one entry per CDR3 protein. The sample shows 250,000 or so distinct CDR3 sequences, 9.5% to 15% of them seen only once. The same data also contributed to another study, on yellow fever vaccine responses in identical twins.

The specimen was memory (CD45RO+) T cells sorted from blood. All receptors derive from a woman in her late teens or twenties in good health. Each CDR3 is given with its conserved first and last residue. D genes are given only for firm matches. A row's size may be missing; if present it is once, few, many or a size class.

TRBD2 TRBJ2-5 TRBV6-9 few TGTGCCAGCAGCCGATTAGCGGGAGGGTCCGACCAAGAGACCCAGTACTTC CASSRLAGGSDQETQYF
- TRBJ2-2 TRBV20-1 - TGCAGTGCTAAGGGCGGGACACCCGGGGGAACCGGGGAGCTGTTTTTT CSAKGGTPGGTGELFF
- TRBJ2-7 TRBV6-5 few TGTGCCAGCAGTTACTCCCCAGGGTTTGGCGAGCAGTACTTC CASSYSPGFGEQYF
- TRBJ2-4 TRBV4-2 many TGTGCCAGCAGCCAAGATGAAGTAGCCAAAAACATTCAGTACTTC CASSQDEVAKNIQYF
TRBD1 TRBJ2-7 TRBV2 many TGTGCCAGCAGTTGGGACAGGCGGTACGAGCAGTACTTC CASSWDRRYEQYF
- TRBJ2-5 TRBV20-1 few TGCAGTGCTCCTCAGGCGGAGGGGGAGACCCAGTACTTC CSAPQAEGETQYF
- TRBJ1-5 TRBV6-5 - TGTGCCAGCAGTAACTCGGGACATGGGGGAAATCAGCCCCAGCATTTT CASSNSGHGGNQPQHF
- TRBJ2-3 TRBV20-1 - TGCAGTGCTAGCGCGGGATTGCGCACAGATACGCAGTATTTT CSASAGLRTDTQYF
TRBD2 TRBJ2-3 TRBV7-7 - TGTGCTAGCACCTCCCGAATCGCTAGCGGCTACAGCTGGGGCACAGATACGCAGTATTTT CASTSRIASGYSWGTDTQYF
TRBD1 TRBJ1-4 TRBV6-5 few TGTGCCAGCAGTTACTCGACAGGGGCTCAACTGTTTTTT CASSYSTGAQLFF
- TRBJ1-1 TRBV2 - TGTGCCAGCAGTAACAGGCCAAACACTGAAGCTTTCTTT CASSNRPNTEAFF
- TRBJ2-3 TRBV7-2 few TGTGCCAGCAGCCTTGTCCACCGGGCCCCGCCGGATTTT CASSLVHRAPPDF
TRBD2 TRBJ2-3 TRBV2 - TGTGCCAGCACCCGACTAGCGGGGGCCGCCACAGATACGCAGTATTTT CASTRLAGAATDTQYF
TRBD2 TRBJ2-3 TRBV20-1 - TGCAGTGCTAGTGGTAGCGGGAGAGCAGATACGCAGTATTTT CSASGSGRADTQYF
TRBD2 TRBJ2-4 TRBV7-9 - TGTGCCAGCAGCTTAGTGACTAGCGGACTAGCCAAAAACATTCAGTACTTC CASSLVTSGLAKNIQYF
TRBD2 TRBJ2-3 TRBV12-3/TRBV12-4 - TGTGCCAGCAGTTTATGGCTAGCGGGAGGGCCGGATACGCAGTATTTT CASSLWLAGGPDTQYF
- TRBJ2-3 TRBV7-2 many TGTGCCAGCAGCTTAGCACCAGCCACAGATACGCAGTATTTT CASSLAPATDTQYF
- TRBJ2-1 TRBV5-1 many TGCGCCAGCAGCTTGCAGACGGGGTATGAGCAGTTCTTC CASSLQTGYEQFF
TRBD2 TRBJ2-1 TRBV7-2 - TGTGCCAGCAGAAGGACTAGCGGGGGGGGGAATGAGCAGTTCTTC CASRRTSGGGNEQFF
- TRBJ2-3 TRBV28 - TGTGCCGCAGCCCCTCCCCTTCCAGATACGCAGTATTTT CAAAPPLPDTQYF
TRBD1 TRBJ2-3 TRBV7-9 - TGTGCCAGCAGCTTACTACAGGGGTCTAGCACAGATACGCAGTATTTT CASSLLQGSSTDTQYF
- TRBJ2-7 TRBV28 few TGTGCCAGCAGTTTGGCAGGGGCCCAAAAACTACTGGACTACGAGCAGTACTTC CASSLAGAQKLLDYEQYF